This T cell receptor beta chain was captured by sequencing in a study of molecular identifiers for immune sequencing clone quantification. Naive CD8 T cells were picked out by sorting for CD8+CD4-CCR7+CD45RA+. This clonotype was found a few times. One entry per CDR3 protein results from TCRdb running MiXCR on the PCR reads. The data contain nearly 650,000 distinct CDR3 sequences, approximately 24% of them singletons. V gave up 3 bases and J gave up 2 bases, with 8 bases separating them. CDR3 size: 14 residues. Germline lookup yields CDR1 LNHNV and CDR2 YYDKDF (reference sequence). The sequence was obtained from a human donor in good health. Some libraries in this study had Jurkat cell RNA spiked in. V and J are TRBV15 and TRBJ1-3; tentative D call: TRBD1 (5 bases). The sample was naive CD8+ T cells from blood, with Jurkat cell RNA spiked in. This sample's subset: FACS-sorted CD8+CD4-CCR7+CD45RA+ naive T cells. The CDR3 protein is CATSSRVTGNTIYF. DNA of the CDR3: TGTGCCACCAGCAGCAGGGTAACTGGAAACACCATATATTTT.